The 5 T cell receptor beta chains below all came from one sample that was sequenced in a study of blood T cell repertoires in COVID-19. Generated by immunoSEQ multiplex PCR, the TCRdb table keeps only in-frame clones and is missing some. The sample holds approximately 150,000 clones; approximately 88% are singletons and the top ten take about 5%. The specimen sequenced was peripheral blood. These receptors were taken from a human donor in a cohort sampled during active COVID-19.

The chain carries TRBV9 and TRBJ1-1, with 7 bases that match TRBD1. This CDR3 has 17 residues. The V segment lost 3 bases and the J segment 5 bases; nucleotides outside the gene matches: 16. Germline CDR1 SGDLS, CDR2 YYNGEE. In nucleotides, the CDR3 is TGTGCCAGCAGCGCTCAAATTGTACAGGGGAAGAGGACTGAAGCTTTCTTT. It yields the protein CASSAQIVQGKRTEAFF.

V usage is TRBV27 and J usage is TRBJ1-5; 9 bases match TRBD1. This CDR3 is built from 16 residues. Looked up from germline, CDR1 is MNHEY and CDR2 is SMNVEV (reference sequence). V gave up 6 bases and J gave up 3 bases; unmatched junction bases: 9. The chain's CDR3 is CASSSIGQGNNQPQHF. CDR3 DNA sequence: TGTGCCAGCAGCTCTATCGGACAGGGGAACAATCAGCCCCAGCATTTT.

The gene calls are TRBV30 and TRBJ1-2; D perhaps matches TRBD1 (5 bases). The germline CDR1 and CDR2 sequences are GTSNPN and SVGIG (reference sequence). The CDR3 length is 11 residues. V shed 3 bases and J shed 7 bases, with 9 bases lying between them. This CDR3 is CAWSQGGGYTF. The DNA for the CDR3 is TGTGCCTGGAGCCAGGGCGGTGGCTACACCTTC.

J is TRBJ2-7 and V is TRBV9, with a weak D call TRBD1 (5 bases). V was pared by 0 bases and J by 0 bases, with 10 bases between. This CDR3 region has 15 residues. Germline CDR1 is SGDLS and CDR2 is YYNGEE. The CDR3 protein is CASSVVADSSYEQYF. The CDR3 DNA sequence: TGTGCCAGCAGCGTAGTAGCAGACAGCTCCTACGAGCAGTACTTC.

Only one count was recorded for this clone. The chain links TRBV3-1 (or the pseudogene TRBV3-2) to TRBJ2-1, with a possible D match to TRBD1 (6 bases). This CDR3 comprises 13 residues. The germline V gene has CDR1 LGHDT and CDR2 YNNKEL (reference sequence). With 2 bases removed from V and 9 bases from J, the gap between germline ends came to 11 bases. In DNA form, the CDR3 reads TGTGCCAGCAGCCAAACAGGGACGATTGAGCAGTTCTTC. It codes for CASSQTGTIEQFF.